This is a list of T cell receptor beta chains from one sample in a study of cytomegalovirus exposure and HLA in healthy donors. Assay used: immunoSEQ multiplex PCR; TCRdb lists only in-frame clones, some missing. Among 200,000 to 250,000 clones listed, about 91% were seen once. The specimen was PBMCs. All receptors come from a woman younger than 30 in good health and CMV-seronegative. Both conserved end residues are part of each CDR3. Each record gives: J gene, CDR3 length, V gene, clone size, D gene, CDR3 DNA, CDR3 protein. D genes are given only for firm matches. Clone size, where shown, is once, few, many, or a class for clones that have expanded.

TRBJ1-2	13	TRBV6-1	NA	NA	TGTGCCAGCAGTAATCCAGGTCTCTATGGCTACACCTTC	CASSNPGLYGYTF
TRBJ1-5	16	TRBV2	NA	NA	TGTGCCAGCAGCGCCGGGATCTTCCTCAGCAATCAGCCCCAGCATTTT	CASSAGIFLSNQPQHF
TRBJ2-7	14	TRBV5-1	NA	NA	TGCGCCAGCAGCTTGGATGGCAGTACCTACGAGCAGTACTTC	CASSLDGSTYEQYF
TRBJ2-2	16	TRBV11-2	once	TRBD2	TGTGCCAGCAGCTCGGGACTAGCGGCGAACACCGGGGAGCTGTTTTTT	CASSSGLAANTGELFF
TRBJ2-1	14	TRBV5-1	NA	NA	TGCGCCAGCAGCTTGGCGACTAGTAACAATGAGCAGTTCTTC	CASSLATSNNEQFF
TRBJ2-1	14	TRBV28	NA	TRBD1	TGTGCCAGCAGTTTGGGACAGGGGAACAATGAGCAGTTCTTC	CASSLGQGNNEQFF
TRBJ2-2	13	TRBV9	NA	NA	TGTGCCAGCAGCGGAGGTAACACCGGGGAGCTGTTTTTT	CASSGGNTGELFF
TRBJ1-5	14	TRBV30	NA	NA	TGTGCCTGGAGTGTATTAGAGGGCAATCAGCCCCAGCATTTT	CAWSVLEGNQPQHF
TRBJ2-7	17	TRBV28	NA	NA	TGTGCCAGCAGTACCTCACTTGCGACTAACACGATCTACGAGCAGTACTTC	CASSTSLATNTIYEQYF
TRBJ1-1	14	TRBV13	NA	NA	TGTGCCAGCAGCGAAGACAGGCGTCTCGCTGAAGCTTTCTTT	CASSEDRRLAEAFF
TRBJ2-7	12	TRBV5-1	NA	NA	TGCGCCAGCAGCTTGGGGCTCGACGAGCAGTACTTC	CASSLGLDEQYF
TRBJ2-7	14	TRBV6-5	NA	NA	TGTGCCAGCAGTTACTCGGGGCCAGGGCAAGAGCAGTACTTC	CASSYSGPGQEQYF
TRBJ2-1	17	TRBV27	NA	NA	TGTGCCAGCACTTACCCCCCCACAGGGAGAACAGACAATGAGCAGTTCTTC	CASTYPPTGRTDNEQFF
TRBJ2-3	16	TRBV7-8	NA	TRBD2	TGTGCCAGCAGCTCCCGTTGGACTAGCGGCACAGATACGCAGTATTTT	CASSSRWTSGTDTQYF
TRBJ2-1	16	TRBV5-1	NA	NA	TGCGCCAGCAGCTCCTGGGCCCCCGGGAGCGGGAATGAGCAGTTCTTC	CASSSWAPGSGNEQFF
TRBJ2-2	13	TRBV9	NA	TRBD1	TGTGCCAGCAGCGTTGACAGGGGCGGGGAGCTGTTTTTT	CASSVDRGGELFF
TRBJ1-5	14	TRBV6-6	NA	NA	TGTGCCAGCAGAAGAAAGGGGGGGAATCAGCCCCAGCATTTT	CASRRKGGNQPQHF
TRBJ2-1	18	TRBV28	NA	TRBD2	TGTGCCAGCAGTTTAAGGGGACTAGCGGCCTCCAGGGGAAATGAGCAGTTCTTC	CASSLRGLAASRGNEQFF
TRBJ2-1	17	TRBV5-1	NA	TRBD2	TGCGCCAGCAGCTTGGGCACTAGCGGGAACTTCTACAATGAGCAGTTCTTC	CASSLGTSGNFYNEQFF
TRBJ2-1	15	TRBV5-1	NA	NA	TGCGCCAGCAGCCAGATGGAGGGGACTTACAATGAGCAGTTCTTC	CASSQMEGTYNEQFF
TRBJ2-7	16	TRBV19	few	NA	TGTGCCAGTAGTATCTCACCGAGGCGGGGTTCCTACGAGCAGTACTTC	CASSISPRRGSYEQYF
TRBJ2-1	13	TRBV28	NA	NA	TGTGCCAGCAGTCCCTGGACTGGGAATGAGCAGTTCTTC	CASSPWTGNEQFF
TRBJ2-1	14	TRBV19	NA	TRBD2	TGTGCCAGTAGTATAACTAGCGGGAGGGATGAGCAGTTCTTC	CASSITSGRDEQFF
TRBJ2-3	16	TRBV25-1	NA	NA	TGTGCCAGCAGTGCATTTGGGGGGACTGGCGCAGATACGCAGTATTTT	CASSAFGGTGADTQYF
TRBJ2-1	14	TRBV7-9	NA	NA	TGTGCCAGCAGCAAGAGCTTTTCCGACAATGAGCAGTTCTTC	CASSKSFSDNEQFF
TRBJ2-5	13	TRBV27	NA	NA	TGTGCCAGCAGTTCTCGGCGGGGAGAGACCCAGTACTTC	CASSSRRGETQYF
TRBJ2-1	13	TRBV4-2	once	NA	TGTGCCAGCAGCCTAGGAGATTACAATGAGCAGTTCTTC	CASSLGDYNEQFF
TRBJ1-1	14	TRBV27	NA	TRBD1	TGTGCCAGCAGTTTACAGGGGGTGAACACTGAAGCTTTCTTT	CASSLQGVNTEAFF
TRBJ1-4	13	TRBV10-3	NA	NA	TGTGCCATCAGTGAGGAGGCGGGCGAAAAACTGTTTTTT	CAISEEAGEKLFF
TRBJ1-1	14	TRBV27	NA	NA	TGTGCCAGCAGCCCACTAGGGAGGAACACTGAAGCTTTTTTT	CASSPLGRNTEAFF
TRBJ2-1	14	TRBV5-6	NA	TRBD1	TGTGCCAGCAGCGGGGACAGGGGGAACTATGAGCAGTTCTTC	CASSGDRGNYEQFF
TRBJ2-1	13	TRBV5-4	NA	NA	TGTGCCAGCAGCTTGACTAGAGCGGATGAGCAGTTCTTC	CASSLTRADEQFF
TRBJ2-3	16	TRBV27	NA	TRBD2	TGTGCCAGCAGTTTGTCTCCGGCCGGCGGGAGAGATACGCAGTATTTT	CASSLSPAGGRDTQYF
TRBJ1-5	14	TRBV28	NA	NA	TGTGCCAGCAGGGGGGGACTCGCCAATCAGCCCCAGCATTTT	CASRGGLANQPQHF
TRBJ1-3	15	TRBV30	few	TRBD1	TGTGCCTGGAGGACCTGGGGGACAGCTGGAAACACCATATATTTT	CAWRTWGTAGNTIYF
TRBJ1-4	18	TRBV7-9	NA	TRBD1	TGTGCCAGCAGCCGCACCCCGGAGACAGGGTCGTTTCATGAAAAACTGTTTTTT	CASSRTPETGSFHEKLFF
TRBJ2-7	14	TRBV5-1	NA	TRBD1	TGCGCCAGCAGCCTGGACAGGGGTGCCTACGAGCAGTACTTC	CASSLDRGAYEQYF